This section outlines one T cell receptor (beta chain) sequence together with its context. This clonotype occurred a few times. Its binding antigen is unknown. No much larger clone is present one base from it, and per-base qualities are unavailable. The sample originates from a study of immune aging and cytomegalovirus after organ transplant (dated by TCRdb to the early 2020s). The study in broad terms: All transplant recipients received three-drug immunosuppression with prednisone, tacrolimus, and mycophenolate.

Libraries were prepared through single-cell sequencing. TCRdb lists the instrument as Illumina NovaSeq 6000. The BD Rhapsody Targeted mRNA and AbSeq Reagent Kit was used in a microwell format for cell capture and library preparation. Libraries were prepared to cover TCR, sample tags, AbSeq, and targeted mRNA from the Human T-Cell Expression Panel plus custom TOX and TOX2 primers. Sequencing of the libraries was done on an Illumina NovaSeq. As for the authors' bioinformatics: The analysis covered around 10,000 cells in total, of which over 7,000 were CD8 T cells and about 4,500 were CD8 T cells with an identifiable TCR CDR3. On the Seven Bridges Genomics platform, raw data were run through the BD Rhapsody Targeted Analysis Pipeline with V(D)J processing. Quality control, Sample Tag demultiplexing with Lex-BDSMK, clone identification with VDJ Explorer, and Seurat clustering were performed in SeqGeq 1.6.0. Clones making up <1% of CD8 T cells were classified as non-expanded, and clones making up >2.5% of the sample were classified as clonal expansions. TCRdb reprocessing: public reads trimmed at Q25 with fastp, clones called with MiXCR, in-frame beta chains kept. Every CDR3 protein is listed once, alongside the most common genes and DNA of its rows. TCRdb, rather than the study authors, made the V and J calls. In all, the sample holds roughly 20,000 distinct CDR3 sequences, and just over 35% of those were seen once. The ten largest clones represent 20% to 25% of the sample.

The intended sense of this specimen's time point label: five sample-tagged time points from pre-transplant (day -1) to day 368 post-transplant, pooled. Thawed PBMC were stimulated with a CMV IE-1 overlapping peptide library for over ten hours, with no transport inhibitors added. After being thawed and rested overnight, the cells were stimulated in R10 medium along with CD28/CD49d costimulation. The IE-1 peptide library was made up of 15-amino-acid peptides with 11-amino-acid overlaps. Each time point was barcoded with BD Single-Cell Multiplexing Kit Sample Tags, pooled, and stained with oligo-conjugated anti-CD45RA plus sorting antibodies. A BD FACSAria III was used to sort CMV-responsive CD8+CD137+ and CD4+CD154+ T cells at 4-way purity. Blood was drawn into EDTA vacutainers and was processed by Ficoll gradient within 1-24 hours. The study at large found these results: Since the sequencing data did not include a CD57 measurement, a conservative gene-based definition of aging was used in its place. Aged-phenotype cells increased post-transplant regardless of clone size, earlier in large clones (days 200-264) than small clones, following viremia. TEMRA cells made up a larger share of large clones, and the seven largest clones (more than 1,800 cells) gained aged and TEMRA cells while losing TCM cells.

The CDR3 contains 15 residues, cysteine and phenylalanine counted. The retained sequence is limited to the CDR3, 45 bases, with the frame set at the first base. V sheds 0 bases and J sheds 3 bases, leaving 11 bases between their ends. According to the germline V gene (reference sequence), CDR1 reads GTSNPN and CDR2 reads SVGIG. This clonotype originated in a female donor who had a heart transplant and CMV viremia. The chain is encoded by TRBV30 joined to TRBJ1-4; no D gene is confidently identified. Sequences were derived from CMV peptide-activated CD4+ and CD8+ T cells sorted from blood, sampled at five time points, pooled. Reading the label with the study, this specimen's cell subset or site is: sorted CD8+CD137+ and CD4+CD154+ T cells after about 11 h CMV IE-1 peptide stimulation. In nucleotide form, the sequence is TGTGCCTGGAGTGTCCCGGGCTGGGCTAATGAAAAACTGTTTTTT. Translation gives CAWSVPGWANEKLFF.